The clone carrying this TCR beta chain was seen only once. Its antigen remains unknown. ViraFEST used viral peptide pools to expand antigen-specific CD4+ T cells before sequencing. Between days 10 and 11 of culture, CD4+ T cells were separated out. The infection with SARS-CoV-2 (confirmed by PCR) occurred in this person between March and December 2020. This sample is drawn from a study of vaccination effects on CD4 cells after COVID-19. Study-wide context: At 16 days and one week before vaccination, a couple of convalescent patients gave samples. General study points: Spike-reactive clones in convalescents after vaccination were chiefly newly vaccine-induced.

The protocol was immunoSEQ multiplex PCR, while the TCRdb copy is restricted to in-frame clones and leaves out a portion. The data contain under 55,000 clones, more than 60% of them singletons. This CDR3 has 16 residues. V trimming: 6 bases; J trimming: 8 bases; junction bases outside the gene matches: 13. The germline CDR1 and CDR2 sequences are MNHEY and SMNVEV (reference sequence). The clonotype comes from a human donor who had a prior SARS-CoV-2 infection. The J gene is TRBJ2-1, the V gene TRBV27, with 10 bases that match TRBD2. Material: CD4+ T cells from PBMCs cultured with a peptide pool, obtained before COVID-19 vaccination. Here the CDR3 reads CASRPIAGGLRYEQFF. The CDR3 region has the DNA TGTGCCAGCAGACCAATAGCGGGAGGCCTCAGGTATGAGCAGTTCTTC.